This T cell receptor beta chain was captured in a study of T cells in Graves' hyperthyroidism and ophthalmopathy. A NOSPECS grade of at least 4, a Clinical Activity Score of at least 3 and duration under 3 months were recorded in ophthalmopathy patients. The study based diagnoses on clinical symptoms, serum thyroxine and TRAb, thyroid ultrasound and orbital computed tomography. Amplification targeted TCR beta CDR3 regions from RNA transcripts. RT-PCR in the first round (using the HTBI primer set) targeted the TCR CDR3. TCRdb itself ran the multiplex PCR reads through MiXCR, one entry per CDR3 protein. This sample has around 600,000 distinct CDR3 sequences; approximately 16% occur once, and the top ten carry around 3.5%. This clonotype was seen only a few times. V was pared by 5 bases and J by 6 bases, with 6 bases of the junction left unmatched. This CDR3 contains 13 residues.

The chain recombines TRBV12-3 or TRBV12-4 with TRBJ1-1, with 7 bases identical to TRBD1. The origin of this receptor is a woman between 40 and 55 years old with Graves' ophthalmopathy. Input material: blood. The CDR3 region is CASSKSGGPEAFF. Here the CDR3 DNA reads TGTGCCAGCAGTAAATCAGGGGGGCCTGAAGCTTTCTTT.